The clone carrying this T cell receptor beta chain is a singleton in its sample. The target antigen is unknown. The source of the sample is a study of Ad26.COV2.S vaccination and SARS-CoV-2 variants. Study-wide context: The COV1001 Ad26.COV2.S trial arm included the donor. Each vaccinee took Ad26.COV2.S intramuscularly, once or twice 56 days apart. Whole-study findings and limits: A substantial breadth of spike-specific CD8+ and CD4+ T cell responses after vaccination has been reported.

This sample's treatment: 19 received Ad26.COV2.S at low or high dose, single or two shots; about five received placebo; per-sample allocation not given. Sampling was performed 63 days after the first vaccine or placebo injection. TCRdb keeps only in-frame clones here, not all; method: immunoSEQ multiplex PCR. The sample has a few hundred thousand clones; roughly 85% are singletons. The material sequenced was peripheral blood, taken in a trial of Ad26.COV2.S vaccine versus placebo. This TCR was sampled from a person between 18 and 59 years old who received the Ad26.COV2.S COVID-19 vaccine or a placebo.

The CDR3 sequence is CASSGDRGYTEAFF. In DNA, the CDR3 is TGTGCCAGCAGCGGTGACAGGGGGTACACTGAAGCTTTCTTT. This chain uses TRBV28 with TRBJ1-1; TRBD1 agrees at 9 bases. Per germline, CDR1 MDHEN and CDR2 SYDVKM. This CDR3 region has 14 residues. V dropped 6 bases and J dropped 3; count of bases not matched to a gene: 5. Variable domain in full (rest from reference TRBV28 and TRBJ1-1): DVKVTQSSRYLVKRTGEKVFLECVQDMDHENMFWYRQDPGLGLRLIYFSYDVKMKEKGDIPEGYSVSREKKERFSLILESASTNQTSMYLCASSGDRGYTEAFFGQGTRLTVV.